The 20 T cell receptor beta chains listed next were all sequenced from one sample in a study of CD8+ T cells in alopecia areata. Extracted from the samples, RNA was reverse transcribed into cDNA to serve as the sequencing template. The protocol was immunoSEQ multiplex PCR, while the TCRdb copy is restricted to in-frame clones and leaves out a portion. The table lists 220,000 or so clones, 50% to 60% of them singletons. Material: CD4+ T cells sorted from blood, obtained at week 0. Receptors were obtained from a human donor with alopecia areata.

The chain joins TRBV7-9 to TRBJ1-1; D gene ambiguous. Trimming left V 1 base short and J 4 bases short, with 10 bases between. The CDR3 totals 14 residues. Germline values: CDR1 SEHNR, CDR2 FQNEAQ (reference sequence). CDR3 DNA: TGTGCCAGCAGCTTAGGTCAGCGAGGCACTGAAGCTTTCTTT. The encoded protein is CASSLGQRGTEAFF.

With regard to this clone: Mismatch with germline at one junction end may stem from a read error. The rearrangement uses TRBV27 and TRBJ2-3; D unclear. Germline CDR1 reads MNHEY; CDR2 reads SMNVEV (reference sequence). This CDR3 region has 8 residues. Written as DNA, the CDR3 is TGTGCCAGCCCGACTCCCAATTTT. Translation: CASPTPNF.

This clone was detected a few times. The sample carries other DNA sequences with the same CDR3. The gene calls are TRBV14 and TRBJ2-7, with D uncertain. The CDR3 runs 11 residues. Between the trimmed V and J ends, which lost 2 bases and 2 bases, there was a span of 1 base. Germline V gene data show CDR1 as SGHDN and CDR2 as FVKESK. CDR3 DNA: TGTGCCAGCAGCCAAACCTACGAGCAGTACTTC. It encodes CASSQTYEQYF.

For the CDR3, the DNA is TGTGCCTGGAGTGGGCCGGCGAACTATGGCTACACCTTC. It is translated as CAWSGPANYGYTF. The rearrangement links TRBV30 to TRBJ1-2, with unresolved D. The germline gives CDR1 GTSNPN, CDR2 SVGIG (reference sequence). The CDR3 totals 13 residues. The V gene lost 1 base and the J gene lost 2 bases, with 8 bases spanning the gap. The full variable domain, its missing parts supplied by reference TRBV30 and TRBJ1-2, is SQTIHQWPATLVQPVGSPLSLECTVEGTSNPNLYWYRQAAGRGLQLLFYSVGIGQISSEVPQNLSASRPQDRQFILSSKKLLLSDSGFYLCAWSGPANYGYTFGSGTRLTVV.

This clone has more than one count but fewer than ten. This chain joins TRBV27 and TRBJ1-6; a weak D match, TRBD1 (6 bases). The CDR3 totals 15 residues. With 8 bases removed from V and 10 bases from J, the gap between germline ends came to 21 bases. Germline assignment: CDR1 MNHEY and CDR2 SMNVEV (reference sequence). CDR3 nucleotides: TGTGCCAGCCAGTCGACAGGTTTAAAACGGTCACCCCTCCACTTT. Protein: CASQSTGLKRSPLHF.

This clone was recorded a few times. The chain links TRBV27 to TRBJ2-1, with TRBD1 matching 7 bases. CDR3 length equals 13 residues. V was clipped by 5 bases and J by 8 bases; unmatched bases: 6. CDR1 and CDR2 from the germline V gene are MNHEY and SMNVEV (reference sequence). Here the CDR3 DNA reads TGTGCCAGCAGTCTACAGGGGTTCGATGAGCAGTTCTTC. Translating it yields CASSLQGFDEQFF.

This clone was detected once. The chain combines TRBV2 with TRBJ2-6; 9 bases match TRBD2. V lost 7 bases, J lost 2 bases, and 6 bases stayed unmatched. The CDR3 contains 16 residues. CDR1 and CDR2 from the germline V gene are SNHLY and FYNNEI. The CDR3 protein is CASTGTSIPGANVLTF. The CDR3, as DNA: TGTGCCAGCACCGGGACTAGCATCCCTGGGGCCAACGTCCTGACTTTC.

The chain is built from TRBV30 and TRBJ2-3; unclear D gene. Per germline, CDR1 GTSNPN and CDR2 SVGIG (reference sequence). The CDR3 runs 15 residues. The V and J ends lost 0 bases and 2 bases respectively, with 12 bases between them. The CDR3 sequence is CAWSVWGGPTDTQYF. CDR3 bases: TGTGCCTGGAGTGTTTGGGGTGGGCCCACAGATACGCAGTATTTT.

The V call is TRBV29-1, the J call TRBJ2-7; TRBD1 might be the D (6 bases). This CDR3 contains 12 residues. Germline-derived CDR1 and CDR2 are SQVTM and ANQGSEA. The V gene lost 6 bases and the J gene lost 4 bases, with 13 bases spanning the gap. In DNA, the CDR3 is TGCAGCGTCCGGGACATGCTGTACGAGCAGTACTTC. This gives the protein CSVRDMLYEQYF.

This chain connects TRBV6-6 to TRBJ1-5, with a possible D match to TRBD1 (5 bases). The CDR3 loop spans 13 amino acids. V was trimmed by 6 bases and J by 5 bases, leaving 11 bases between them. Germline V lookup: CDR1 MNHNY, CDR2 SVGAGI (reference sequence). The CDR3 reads CASRPDRDQPQHF. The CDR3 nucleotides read TGTGCCAGCAGACCCGACAGAGATCAGCCCCAGCATTTT.

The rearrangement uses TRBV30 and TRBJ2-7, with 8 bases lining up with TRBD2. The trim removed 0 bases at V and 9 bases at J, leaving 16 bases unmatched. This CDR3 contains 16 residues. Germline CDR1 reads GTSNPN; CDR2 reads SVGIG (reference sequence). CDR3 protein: CAWSVGGGGRPRLQYF. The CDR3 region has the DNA TGTGCCTGGAGTGTAGGGGGAGGCGGGAGGCCCCGCTTGCAGTACTTC.

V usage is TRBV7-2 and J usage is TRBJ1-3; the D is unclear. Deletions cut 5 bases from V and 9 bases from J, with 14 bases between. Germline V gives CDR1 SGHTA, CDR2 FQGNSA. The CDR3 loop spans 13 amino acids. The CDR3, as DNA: TGTGCCAGCAGCCCGGAAGGCGGAGTCACCATATATTTT. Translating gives CASSPEGGVTIYF. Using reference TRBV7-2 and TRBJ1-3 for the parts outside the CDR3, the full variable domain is GAGVSQSPSNKVTEKGKDVELRCDPISGHTALYWYRQSLGQGLEFLIYFQGNSAPDKSGLPSDRFSAERTGGSVSTLTIQRTQQEDSAVYLCASSPEGGVTIYFGEGSWLTVV.

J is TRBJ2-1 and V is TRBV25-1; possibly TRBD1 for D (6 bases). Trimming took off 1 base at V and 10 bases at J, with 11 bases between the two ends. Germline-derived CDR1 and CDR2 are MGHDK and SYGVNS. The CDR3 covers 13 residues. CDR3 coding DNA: TGTGCCAGCAGTGAATGGCCCGGGACAGAGCAGTTCTTC. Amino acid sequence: CASSEWPGTEQFF.

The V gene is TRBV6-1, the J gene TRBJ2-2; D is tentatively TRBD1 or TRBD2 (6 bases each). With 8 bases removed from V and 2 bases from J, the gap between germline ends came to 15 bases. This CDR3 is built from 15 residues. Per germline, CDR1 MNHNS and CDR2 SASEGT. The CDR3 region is CASRGPGANTGELFF. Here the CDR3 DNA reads TGTGCCAGCCGAGGTCCGGGGGCAAACACCGGGGAGCTGTTTTTT.

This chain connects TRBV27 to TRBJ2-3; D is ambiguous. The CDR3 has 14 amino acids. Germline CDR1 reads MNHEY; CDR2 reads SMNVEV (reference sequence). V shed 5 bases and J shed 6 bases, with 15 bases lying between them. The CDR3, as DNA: TGTGCCAGCAGTCAGCCCGCCCGCTCCGATACGCAGTATTTT. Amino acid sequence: CASSQPARSDTQYF.

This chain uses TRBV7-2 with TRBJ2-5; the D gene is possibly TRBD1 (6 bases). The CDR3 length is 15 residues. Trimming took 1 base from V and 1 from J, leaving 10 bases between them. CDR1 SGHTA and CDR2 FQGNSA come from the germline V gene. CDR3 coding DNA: TGTGCCAGCAGCTTAGGAGGGACACGCCAAGAGACCCAGTACTTC. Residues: CASSLGGTRQETQYF. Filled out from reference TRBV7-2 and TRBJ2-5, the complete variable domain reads GAGVSQSPSNKVTEKGKDVELRCDPISGHTALYWYRQSLGQGLEFLIYFQGNSAPDKSGLPSDRFSAERTGGSVSTLTIQRTQQEDSAVYLCASSLGGTRQETQYFGPGTRLLVL.

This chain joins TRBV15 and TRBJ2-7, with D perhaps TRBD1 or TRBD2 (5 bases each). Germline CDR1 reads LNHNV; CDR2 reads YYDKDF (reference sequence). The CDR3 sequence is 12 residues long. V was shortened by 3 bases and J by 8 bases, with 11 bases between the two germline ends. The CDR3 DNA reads TGTGCCACCAGCAGTAGTCAGGGACAGCAGTACTTC. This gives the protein CATSSSQGQQYF.

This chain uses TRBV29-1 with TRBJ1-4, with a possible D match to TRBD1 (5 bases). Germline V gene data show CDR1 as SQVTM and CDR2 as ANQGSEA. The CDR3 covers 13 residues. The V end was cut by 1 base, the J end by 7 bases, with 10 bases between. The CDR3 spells CSVEGGAFEKLFF. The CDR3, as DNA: TGCAGCGTTGAAGGAGGGGCGTTTGAAAAACTGTTTTTT. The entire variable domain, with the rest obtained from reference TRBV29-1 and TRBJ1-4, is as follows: SAVISQKPSRDICQRGTSLTIQCQVDSQVTMMFWYRQQPGQSLTLIATANQGSEATYESGFVIDKFPISRPNLTFSTLTVSNMSPEDSSIYLCSVEGGAFEKLFFGSGTQLSVL.

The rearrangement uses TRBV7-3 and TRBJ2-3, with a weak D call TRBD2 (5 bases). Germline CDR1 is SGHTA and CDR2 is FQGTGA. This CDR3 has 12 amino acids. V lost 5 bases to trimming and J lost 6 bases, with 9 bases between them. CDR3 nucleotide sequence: TGTGCCAGCAGCCCGGACTTGGATACGCAGTATTTT. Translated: CASSPDLDTQYF. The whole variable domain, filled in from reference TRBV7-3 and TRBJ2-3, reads GAGVSQTPSNKVTEKGKYVELRCDPISGHTALYWYRQSLGQGPEFLIYFQGTGAADDSGLPNDRFFAVRPEGSVSTLKIQRTERGDSAVYLCASSPDLDTQYFGPGTRLTVL.

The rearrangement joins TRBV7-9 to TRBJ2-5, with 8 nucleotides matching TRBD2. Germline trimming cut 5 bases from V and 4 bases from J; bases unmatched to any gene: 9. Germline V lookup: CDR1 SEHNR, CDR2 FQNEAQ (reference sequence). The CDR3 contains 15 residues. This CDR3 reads CASSRLSGAGETQYF. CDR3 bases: TGTGCCAGCAGCCGACTTAGCGGGGCGGGAGAGACCCAGTACTTC.